The 4 T cell receptor beta chains in this list originate from one sample, sequenced in a study of blood T cells in healthy people across ages. The authors ran a second PCR of about 7 to 11 cycles using a sample-barcoded 5' primer and a J-beta primer mix. TCRdb recomputed calls from the 5' RACE reads with MiXCR, one row per CDR3 protein. The sample shows some 1.4 million distinct CDR3 sequences, 35% to 45% of them seen only once. Sequenced material: blood. The origin of the receptors is a woman between 18 and 29 years old in good health.

This clonotype turned up a few times. The rearrangement links TRBV7-2 to TRBJ2-5; D possibly corresponds to TRBD1 (6 bases). This CDR3 region has 15 residues. Germline loops: CDR1 SGHTA, CDR2 FQGNSA. Trimming cost V 3 bases and J 0 bases, with 11 bases left between them. The CDR3 region has the DNA TGTGCCAGCAGCTTTTGGGACATTCACCAAGAGACCCAGTACTTC. Protein product: CASSFWDIHQETQYF.

CDR3 sequence (DNA): TGTGCCAGCAGCCCGAGACTAGCGGGGGCTTCGGATACGCAGTATTTT. Encoded protein: CASSPRLAGASDTQYF. The chain couples TRBV7-3 to TRBJ2-3, with TRBD2 matching 12 bases. Unmatched junction bases numbered 9, after V lost 5 bases and J lost 6 bases. Per the germline V gene, CDR1 is SGHTA and CDR2 is FQGTGA. The CDR3 consists of 16 residues.

This clonotype was picked up many times. The genes are TRBV18 and TRBJ1-2; TRBD1 matches at 7 bases. Per the germline V gene, CDR1 is KGHSH and CDR2 is LQKENI. The V gene end was trimmed by 8 bases and the J gene end by 4 bases; junction bases not matched to a gene: 7. The CDR3 has 13 residues. As DNA, the CDR3 is TGTGCCAGCAGCCCCGACAGGGTCTATGGCTACACCTTC. This encodes CASSPDRVYGYTF. The full variable domain, its missing parts supplied by reference TRBV18 and TRBJ1-2, is NAGVMQNPRHLVRRRGQEARLRCSPMKGHSHVYWYRQLPEEGLKFMVYLQKENIIDESGMPKERFSAEFPKEGPSILRIQQVVRGDSAAYFCASSPDRVYGYTFGSGTRLTVV.

This clonotype turned up a few times. This chain uses TRBV10-1 with TRBJ2-1; TRBD2 is a possible D gene (6 bases). V was trimmed by 3 bases and J by 15 bases, leaving 18 bases between them. The germline gives CDR1 WNHNN, CDR2 SYGVQD (reference sequence). The CDR3 has 13 amino acids. The CDR3 region is CASSDLEGTDPFF. The DNA for the CDR3 is TGCGCCAGCAGTGATTTGGAGGGGACCGATCCGTTCTTC.